A single sample is the source of the 32 T cell receptor beta chains below, sequenced in a study of cytomegalovirus exposure and HLA in healthy donors. PCR employed 60 Vbeta and 13 Jbeta primers. Sequencing was performed with immunoSEQ multiplex PCR; in TCRdb, only in-frame clones are kept and a portion is missing. In all, the sample yields about 77,000 clones. Sequencing input: PBMCs. The receptor set was obtained from a man between 50 and 59 years old in good health and CMV-seropositive.

To note about this clone: The junction and the germline gene differ at one end; a read error may be behind it. The chain employs TRBV14 and TRBJ1-2; no reliable D call. The CDR3 has 14 amino acids. CDR1 and CDR2 (germline): SGHDN, FVKESK. This chain's CDR3 is CASSQEVGFAGKYF. The CDR3 DNA follows: TGTGCCAGCAGCCAAGAAGTTGGGTTTGCAGGAAAGTACTTC. Complete variable domain (other parts from reference TRBV14 and TRBJ1-2): EAGVTQFPSHSVIEKGQTVTLRCDPISGHDNLYWYRRVMGKEIKFLLHFVKESKQDESGMPNNRFLAERTGGTYSTLKVQPAELEDSGVYFCASSQEVGFAGKYFGSGTRLTVV.

The CDR3: CASSWAAYSNQPQHF. Here the CDR3 DNA reads TGTGCCAGTAGTTGGGCAGCTTATAGCAATCAGCCCCAGCATTTT. The V and J genes are TRBV19 and TRBJ1-5; D is undetermined. This CDR3 region has 15 residues. Germline loops: CDR1 LNHDA, CDR2 SQIVND (reference sequence). Trimming took off 5 bases at V and 0 bases at J, with 11 bases between the two ends. The variable domain in full, completed from reference TRBV19 and TRBJ1-5, reads DGGITQSPKYLFRKEGQNVTLSCEQNLNHDAMYWYRQDPGQGLRLIYYSQIVNDFQKGDIAEGYSVSREKKESFPLTVTSAQKNPTAFYLCASSWAAYSNQPQHFGDGTRLSIL.

CDR3 coding DNA: TGTGCCAGCAGTTTACCCTTCACAGATACGCAGTATTTT. Amino acid sequence: CASSLPFTDTQYF. This rearrangement joins TRBV27 to TRBJ2-3; no reliable D call. The CDR3 totals 13 residues. The V end lost 2 bases, the J end lost 2 bases, and 5 bases lay between the germline ends. CDR1 and CDR2 from the germline V gene are MNHEY and SMNVEV (reference sequence).

This chain joins TRBV18 and TRBJ2-2; D perhaps matches TRBD2 (5 bases). This CDR3 has 14 residues. The germline V gene has CDR1 KGHSH and CDR2 LQKENI. Between the trimmed V and J ends, which lost 3 bases and 6 bases, there was a span of 11 bases. The CDR3 protein is CASSPAREPGELFF. The DNA for the CDR3 is TGTGCCAGCTCACCCGCGAGGGAACCCGGGGAGCTGTTTTTT. Looking up the rest from reference TRBV18 and TRBJ2-2 gives the full variable domain: NAGVMQNPRHLVRRRGQEARLRCSPMKGHSHVYWYRQLPEEGLKFMVYLQKENIIDESGMPKERFSAEFPKEGPSILRIQQVVRGDSAAYFCASSPAREPGELFFGEGSRLTVL.

The V gene is TRBV19, the J gene TRBJ2-1; the D gene is possibly TRBD2 (5 bases). V was trimmed by 6 bases and J by 5 bases, leaving 11 bases between them. The germline CDR1 and CDR2 sequences are LNHDA and SQIVND (reference sequence). The CDR3 runs 13 residues. In DNA form, the CDR3 reads TGTGCCAGTAGGGACTTAGGCGACAATGAGCAGTTCTTC. Its translation: CASRDLGDNEQFF.

The chain recombines TRBV5-1 with TRBJ2-3, with D perhaps TRBD1 (6 bases). The CDR3 is 13 residues long. Trimming stripped 5 bases from V and 8 bases from J, with 15 bases between. Germline V gene data show CDR1 as SGHRS and CDR2 as YFSETQ. The CDR3 DNA reads as TGCGCCAGCAGTTACAACGACAGGTTTACGCAGTATTTT. This translates into CASSYNDRFTQYF.

The V and J genes are TRBV6-1 and TRBJ2-7, with D possibly TRBD2 on 6 matching bases. There are 14 residues in the CDR3. Germline assignment: CDR1 MNHNS and CDR2 SASEGT. The V gene lost 0 bases and the J gene lost 2 bases, with 8 bases spanning the gap. The CDR3: CASSEASGPYEQYF. As DNA, the CDR3 is TGTGCCAGCAGTGAAGCTAGCGGTCCCTACGAGCAGTACTTC.

The chain uses TRBV5-1 and TRBJ1-1; 10 bases are shared with TRBD1. Germline CDR1 reads SGHRS; CDR2 reads YFSETQ. Germline trimming cut 0 bases from V and 10 bases from J; bases unmatched to any gene: 9. CDR3 size: 15 residues. The CDR3 here is CASSLAGTGEGGAFF. In nucleotides, the CDR3 is TGCGCCAGCAGCTTGGCCGGGACAGGGGAAGGTGGAGCTTTCTTT.

The chain is built from TRBV7-6 and TRBJ1-2; 7 bases match TRBD1. The CDR3 is 18 residues long. J lost 4 bases, V lost 4 bases, and 18 bases had no gene match. From germline, CDR1 is SGHVS and CDR2 FNYEAQ. The CDR3: CASSSGGREGPHSYGYTF. The DNA for the CDR3 is TGTGCCAGCAGCTCAGGGGGGCGGGAGGGCCCCCACTCCTATGGCTACACCTTC.

This chain links TRBV7-9 with TRBJ1-2; 8 bases agree with TRBD1. V shed 7 bases, J shed 6 bases, and the junction held 4 bases outside the gene matches. This CDR3 has 12 residues. In germline, CDR1 is SEHNR, CDR2 FQNEAQ (reference sequence). The CDR3 loop is CASTSTGDGYTF. The CDR3 DNA follows: TGTGCCAGCACCTCGACAGGGGATGGCTACACCTTC.

V is TRBV28 and J is TRBJ2-5, with 8 bases that match TRBD1. V trimming: 5 bases; J trimming: 5 bases; junction bases outside the gene matches: 10. Germline V gene lookup returns CDR1 MDHEN and CDR2 SYDVKM. The CDR3 runs to 15 residues. The CDR3 DNA sequence: TGTGCCAGCAGTCTCCAAGCCCAGGGGGCCGAGACCCAGTACTTC. Translation: CASSLQAQGAETQYF.

The chain combines TRBV7-2 with TRBJ2-3; 12 bases agree with TRBD2. Germline-derived CDR1 and CDR2 are SGHTA and FQGNSA. Trimming at V came to 3 bases and at J to 10 bases, leaving 17 bases not matched to a gene. This CDR3 spans 18 amino acids. CDR3 residues: CASSLGWASGRASRAQYF. The DNA for the CDR3 is TGTGCCAGCAGCTTGGGGTGGGCTAGCGGGAGGGCCTCCAGGGCGCAGTATTTT.

This chain links TRBV25-1 with TRBJ1-4, with D possibly being TRBD1 (6 bases). Germline V lookup: CDR1 MGHDK, CDR2 SYGVNS. The CDR3 has 13 amino acids. Trimming pared 5 bases from V and 8 bases from J, leaving 12 bases between. The CDR3 loop reads CASSLQGDEKLFF. The CDR3 DNA reads TGTGCCAGCAGTTTACAGGGCGACGAAAAACTGTTTTTT.

Comments on this clone: The same CDR3 arises from other DNA sequences in this sample as well. The chain joins TRBV19 to TRBJ2-3; 7 bases match TRBD2. The germline V gene has CDR1 LNHDA and CDR2 SQIVND (reference sequence). This CDR3 has 18 amino acids. CDR3 sequence (DNA): TGTGCATCAAGCAAGTTGGAGGGTCTAGCGGTTAGCACAGATACGCAGTATTTT. Protein sequence: CASSKLEGLAVSTDTQYF.

J is TRBJ1-2 and V is TRBV4-2; 8 bases line up with TRBD1. The V gene end was trimmed by 0 bases and the J gene end by 0 bases; junction bases not matched to a gene: 3. Per the germline V gene, CDR1 is LGHNA and CDR2 is YNFKEQ. The CDR3 has 16 amino acids. The CDR3 spells CASSQERGQANYGYTF. The CDR3 region has the DNA TGTGCCAGCAGCCAAGAAAGGGGACAGGCTAACTATGGCTACACCTTC.

The gene calls are TRBV7-9 and TRBJ2-5; 7 bases match TRBD1. Germline CDR1 and CDR2: SEHNR and FQNEAQ (reference sequence). The ends lost 1 base at V and 5 bases at J; junction bases unmatched: 7. The CDR3 is 15 amino acids. The CDR3 region is CASSLGNRGWETQYF. The CDR3 DNA reads as TGTGCCAGCAGCTTAGGCAACAGGGGATGGGAGACCCAGTACTTC.

This chain joins TRBV6-1 and TRBJ2-2; 7 bases fit TRBD1. The ends lost 1 base at V and 9 bases at J; junction bases unmatched: 5. CDR3 length: 14 amino acids. Per the germline V gene, CDR1 is MNHNS and CDR2 is SASEGT. In nucleotides, the CDR3 is TGTGCCAGCAGTGAAGTCGAGGGGGCCAGGGAGCTGTTTTTT. As protein: CASSEVEGARELFF.

The chain is built from TRBV7-3 and TRBJ2-1; 11 bases map to TRBD1. This CDR3 region has 16 residues. Germline values: CDR1 SGHTA, CDR2 FQGTGA. V was clipped by 5 bases and J by 3 bases; unmatched bases: 6. The chain's CDR3 is CASSPQGTGGYNEQFF. CDR3 sequence (DNA): TGTGCCAGCAGCCCCCAGGGGACAGGGGGCTACAATGAGCAGTTCTTC. The full variable domain, in which reference TRBV7-3 and TRBJ2-1 provide the parts outside the CDR3, is GAGVSQTPSNKVTEKGKYVELRCDPISGHTALYWYRQSLGQGPEFLIYFQGTGAADDSGLPNDRFFAVRPEGSVSTLKIQRTERGDSAVYLCASSPQGTGGYNEQFFGPGTRLTVL.

The genes are TRBV11-3 and TRBJ2-3, with D maybe TRBD2 (7 bases). The CDR3 spans 15 residues. Germline V gene data show CDR1 as SGHNT and CDR2 as YENEEA. V lost 3 bases, J lost 4 bases, and 14 bases lay in between. The CDR3 nucleotides are TGTGCCAGCAGCTTTTGGGGGGGGGCACCAGATACGCAGTATTTT. It yields the protein CASSFWGGAPDTQYF.

This chain uses TRBV27 with TRBJ1-2, with D possibly matching TRBD1 (6 bases). CDR3 length equals 12 residues. V was clipped by 3 bases and J by 8 bases, with 10 bases between them. Per the germline V gene, CDR1 is MNHEY and CDR2 is SMNVEV (reference sequence). Here the CDR3 reads CASSFWGGGYTF. CDR3 sequence (DNA): TGTGCCAGCAGTTTTTGGGGGGGCGGCTACACCTTC.

The V call is TRBV6-1, the J call TRBJ1-2; 8 bases are a match to TRBD1. There are 15 residues in the CDR3. Germline V lookup: CDR1 MNHNS, CDR2 SASEGT. With 3 bases clipped from V and 5 bases from J, the junction kept 8 bases outside the gene matches. CDR3 DNA sequence: TGTGCCAGCAGTGAGGCGAGGACAGGGAATTATGGCTACACCTTC. Its protein is CASSEARTGNYGYTF.

About this clone itself: The identical CDR3 is also encoded by other nucleotide sequences in the sample. This rearrangement joins TRBV5-1 to TRBJ2-7, with 10 bases identical to TRBD2. Germline-derived CDR1 and CDR2 are SGHRS and YFSETQ. V shed 2 bases and J 2 bases; nucleotides not matched to a gene: 4. The CDR3 is 15 amino acids. In nucleotides, the CDR3 is TGCGCCAGCAGCTTAGCGGGAGGGATAACCTACGAGCAGTACTTC. This translates into CASSLAGGITYEQYF.

V is TRBV7-8 and J is TRBJ1-2; 7 bases are a match to TRBD1. Germline values: CDR1 SGHVS, CDR2 FQNEAQ. With V trimmed by 5 bases and J by 8 bases, 14 bases remained unmatched. The CDR3 spans 15 residues. The CDR3: CASSPVTGPSGGYTF. Written as DNA, the CDR3 is TGTGCCAGCAGCCCCGTGACAGGGCCATCGGGGGGCTACACCTTC.

V usage is TRBV6-1 and J usage is TRBJ1-3; 7 bases map to TRBD1. Germline V gives CDR1 MNHNS, CDR2 SASEGT. The length of the CDR3 is 15 residues. Trimming cost V 4 bases and J 3 bases; bases outside gene matches: 6. CDR3 loop: CASSAEGAIGNTIYF. In DNA form, the CDR3 reads TGTGCCAGCAGTGCGGAGGGGGCTATTGGAAACACCATATATTTT.

CDR3 coding DNA: TGTGCCAGCAGTTACACATTCTCAGGCAACTATGGCTACACCTTC. It specifies CASSYTFSGNYGYTF. The chain combines TRBV2 with TRBJ1-2; D not resolved. V lost 5 bases and J 2 bases, leaving 15 bases between the germline ends. The CDR3 totals 15 residues. Per germline, CDR1 SNHLY and CDR2 FYNNEI. Combining the CDR3 with reference TRBV2 and TRBJ1-2 gives the whole variable domain EPEVTQTPSHQVTQMGQEVILRCVPISNHLYFYWYRQILGQKVEFLVSFYNNEISEKSEIFDDQFSVERPDGSNFTLKIRSTKLEDSAMYFCASSYTFSGNYGYTFGSGTRLTVV.

The J gene is TRBJ1-2, the V gene TRBV27; 9 nucleotides agree with TRBD1. CDR3 length equals 19 residues. V lost 3 bases, J lost 2 bases, and 16 bases stayed unmatched. The V gene's germline CDR1 is MNHEY and CDR2 SMNVEV (reference sequence). The CDR3 DNA is TGTGCCAGCAGTTTTAACATCCCGAGCGGGACAGGGAAGAACTATGGCTACACCTTC. This gives the protein CASSFNIPSGTGKNYGYTF.

V is TRBV4-1 and J is TRBJ1-1; D unresolved. The germline V gene has CDR1 MGHRA and CDR2 YSYEKL. Trimming stripped 1 base from V and 1 base from J, with 4 bases between. The CDR3 is 13 amino acids. CDR3 sequence reads: CASSQGPNTEAFF. CDR3 DNA: TGCGCCAGCAGCCAAGGGCCGAACACTGAAGCTTTCTTT.

J is TRBJ1-4 and V is TRBV9; D call uncertain. Trimming shortened V by 3 bases and J by 3 bases, and 3 bases separated the two germline ends. The CDR3 sequence is 12 residues long. Germline V gives CDR1 SGDLS, CDR2 YYNGEE. The CDR3 region is CASSASNEKLFF. The DNA for the CDR3 is TGTGCCAGCAGCGCGTCTAATGAAAAACTGTTTTTT.

The rearrangement links TRBV19 to TRBJ2-7; D may be TRBD1 (5 bases). From germline, CDR1 is LNHDA and CDR2 SQIVND (reference sequence). The ends were cut back, 5 bases at V and 6 bases at J, with 14 bases in the middle. This CDR3 region has 13 residues. CDR3 amino acids: CASSGALGSEQYF. CDR3 coding DNA: TGTGCCAGTAGTGGGGCCCTAGGAAGCGAGCAGTACTTC.

The chain recombines TRBV5-1 with TRBJ2-2; 7 nucleotides agree with TRBD1. Trimming removed 3 bases from V and 0 bases from J; junction bases left unmatched: 5. CDR3 length: 16 residues. CDR1 is SGHRS and CDR2 is YFSETQ in the germline V gene. Here the CDR3 reads CASSYTGTANTGELFF. The CDR3 nucleotides read TGCGCCAGCAGCTATACCGGGACAGCGAACACCGGGGAGCTGTTTTTT.

V usage is TRBV4-2 and J usage is TRBJ1-2; a possible D gene is TRBD1 (5 bases). Germline V gives CDR1 LGHNA, CDR2 YNFKEQ. The CDR3 consists of 18 residues. V lost 0 bases to trimming and J lost 3 bases, with 20 bases between them. CDR3 coding DNA: TGTGCCAGCAGCCAAGATCGTACAGGCCCCTATTCCTACTATGGCTACACCTTC. It yields the protein CASSQDRTGPYSYYGYTF.

This rearrangement joins TRBV9 to TRBJ1-4, with D maybe TRBD1 (5 bases). V was shortened by 3 bases and J by 7 bases, with 13 bases between the two germline ends. The CDR3 length is 14 residues. CDR1 and CDR2 from the germline V gene are SGDLS and YYNGEE. In DNA form, the CDR3 reads TGTGCCAGCAGCGCCGTTGGGGGGTTTGAAAAACTGTTTTTT. Translating it yields CASSAVGGFEKLFF.